A single sample is the source of the 32 T cell receptor beta chains below, sequenced in a study of OX40 agonist ivuxolimab in advanced cancers. Profiling relied on immunoSEQ multiplex PCR, and the TCRdb table lists in-frame clones only, not all of them. The sample carries tens of thousands of clones, around 73% recorded once. The sequences come from CD4+ or CD8+ T cells sorted from blood, collected in a trial of the OX40 agonist ivuxolimab. The receptors here all came from an adult with an advanced solid tumor such as melanoma, head and neck, liver or kidney cancer.

The CDR3 DNA follows: TGTGCCAGCAGTTTTTCACAGGGAAATCAGCCCCAGCATTTT. Amino acid sequence: CASSFSQGNQPQHF. The chain joins TRBV6-6 to TRBJ1-5, with D perhaps matching TRBD1 (6 bases). Trimming took 4 bases from V and 4 from J, leaving 11 bases between them. The germline V gene encodes CDR1 MNHNY and CDR2 SVGAGI (reference sequence). The CDR3 is 14 residues long.

This clone has only a few counts. The chain is built from TRBV19 and TRBJ2-3; 8 bases are shared with TRBD1. Germline V CDR1 and CDR2: LNHDA, SQIVND (reference sequence). The CDR3 extends over 14 amino acids. J lost 4 bases, V lost 4 bases, and 4 bases had no gene match. DNA of the CDR3: TGTGCCAGTAGTACGAAACAGGGGGCAGATACGCAGTATTTT. This encodes CASSTKQGADTQYF.

This rearrangement joins TRBV13 to TRBJ2-3; TRBD2 aligns across 8 bases. The CDR3 contains 15 residues. Trimming removed 2 bases from V and 4 bases from J; junction bases left unmatched: 5. Germline V lookup: CDR1 PRHDT, CDR2 FYEKMQ (reference sequence). The CDR3 sequence is CASSLQAGVADTQYF. CDR3 nucleotide sequence: TGTGCCAGCAGCTTACAAGCGGGAGTCGCAGATACGCAGTATTTT.

This chain links TRBV29-1 with TRBJ1-2, with 9 bases matching TRBD1. Trimming removed 1 base from V and 8 bases from J; junction bases left unmatched: 5. The CDR3 has 13 residues. CDR1 SQVTM and CDR2 ANQGSEA come from the germline V gene. The CDR3 region has the DNA TGCAGCGTTGAAGGCGGGACAGGGAAAGGCTACACCTTC. Protein sequence: CSVEGGTGKGYTF.

This sequence joins TRBV27 and TRBJ2-2; D could derive from TRBD1 or TRBD2 (6 bases each). The CDR3 covers 16 residues. V was clipped by 3 bases and J by 7 bases, with 18 bases between them. CDR1 is MNHEY and CDR2 is SMNVEV in the germline V gene (reference sequence). The CDR3 sequence is CASSLGGGLRGGELFF. In DNA, the CDR3 is TGTGCCAGCAGTTTGGGTGGGGGGCTTCGTGGCGGGGAGCTGTTTTTT.

The V call is TRBV6-5, the J call TRBJ1-1; D is perhaps TRBD1 (5 bases). This CDR3 region has 14 residues. The V end was cut by 6 bases, the J end by 2 bases, with 13 bases between. Germline CDR1 is MNHEY and CDR2 is SVGAGI. CDR3 in amino acids: CASRYQGLNTEAFF. For the CDR3, the DNA is TGTGCCAGCAGGTACCAGGGTCTTAACACTGAAGCTTTCTTT.

This CDR3 reads CARSLSGTYVGYTF. For the CDR3, the DNA is TGTGCCAGAAGCTTGTCAGGGACGTACGTAGGCTACACCTTC. The V call is TRBV5-3, the J call TRBJ1-2, with TRBD1 as a possible D gene (5 bases). TRBV5-3 is classed as an ORF, of uncertain function. The CDR3 runs 14 residues. V was cut by 1 base and J by 8 bases, with 15 bases left in between.

The chain uses TRBV13 and TRBJ1-1; D may be TRBD1 (6 bases). Deletions cut 0 bases from V and 6 bases from J, with 11 bases between. The CDR3 runs 14 residues. Germline CDR1 is PRHDT and CDR2 is FYEKMQ (reference sequence). The CDR3 sequence: CASSLGGGRPEAFF. The CDR3 DNA is TGTGCCAGCAGCTTAGGCGGGGGGCGGCCTGAAGCTTTCTTT.

The genes are TRBV6-1 and TRBJ1-5; D not resolved. The V gene lost 6 bases and the J gene lost 4 bases, with 10 bases spanning the gap. CDR3 size: 13 residues. Germline CDR1 reads MNHNS; CDR2 reads SASEGT. CDR3 loop: CASRPGGNQPQHF. CDR3 in DNA: TGTGCCAGCAGGCCGGGAGGGAATCAGCCCCAGCATTTT.

This clone was counted only a few times. The chain has TRBV18 and TRBJ2-7, with unresolved D. Trimming left V 4 bases short and J 5 bases short, with 9 bases between. The CDR3 has 12 residues. Germline V CDR1 and CDR2: KGHSH, LQKENI. In DNA form, the CDR3 reads TGTGCCAGCTCACGTGAGTCAAACGAGCAGTACTTC. Encoded protein: CASSRESNEQYF.

The CDR3 nucleotides are TGCGCCAGCAGCTTGGAATGGGGGGAGACTATGGATGAGCAGTTCTTC. Protein: CASSLEWGETMDEQFF. V is TRBV5-1 and J is TRBJ2-1; D possibly corresponds to TRBD2 (6 bases). The CDR3 covers 16 residues. Germline loops: CDR1 SGHRS, CDR2 YFSETQ. V lost 0 bases to trimming and J lost 8 bases, with 18 bases between them.

The chain is built from TRBV19 and TRBJ1-5; a weak D match, TRBD1 (5 bases). CDR1 is LNHDA and CDR2 is SQIVND in the germline V gene (reference sequence). The CDR3 length is 13 residues. V was shortened by 10 bases and J by 7 bases, with 17 bases between the two germline ends. CDR3 region: CATSQGVDQPQHF. In nucleotides, the CDR3 is TGTGCCACCTCTCAGGGAGTTGACCAGCCCCAGCATTTT.

The chain employs TRBV4-1 and TRBJ2-1; a possible D gene is TRBD1 (6 bases). This CDR3 is built from 17 residues. Germline V CDR1 and CDR2: MGHRA, YSYEKL. The ends were cut back, 0 bases at V and 4 bases at J, with 16 bases in the middle. The CDR3: CASSQDKIDRKYNEQFF. CDR3 nucleotides: TGCGCCAGCAGCCAAGATAAGATCGACAGGAAATACAATGAGCAGTTCTTC.

The V gene is TRBV19, the J gene TRBJ1-3; no firm D call. Germline lookup yields CDR1 LNHDA and CDR2 SQIVND (reference sequence). The CDR3 is 14 residues long. The V gene lost 4 bases and the J gene lost 0 bases, with 7 bases spanning the gap. The CDR3 DNA is TGTGCCAGTAGTACCTCGAGCTCTGGAAACACCATATATTTT. Amino acids: CASSTSSSGNTIYF.

This sequence joins TRBV2 and TRBJ1-6, with D perhaps matching TRBD1 (5 bases). V gave up 3 bases and J gave up 11 bases, with 14 bases separating them. Germline V lookup: CDR1 SNHLY, CDR2 FYNNEI. The CDR3 runs 14 residues. CDR3 amino acids: CASSDQTERPPLHF. The DNA for the CDR3 is TGTGCCAGCAGTGATCAGACAGAGCGGCCACCCCTCCACTTT.

The rearrangement links TRBV19 to TRBJ2-2, with D possibly being TRBD2 (5 bases). The length of the CDR3 is 13 residues. The V gene lost 7 bases and the J gene lost 6 bases, with 12 bases spanning the gap. Germline V lookup: CDR1 LNHDA, CDR2 SQIVND (reference sequence). CDR3: CASNPRGPGELFF. DNA of the CDR3: TGTGCCAGTAACCCCCGGGGTCCCGGGGAGCTGTTTTTT.

As concerns this clone: The junction does not match germline at one end; this may be a read error. This rearrangement joins TRBV7-7 to TRBJ2-5; D not certain. Looked up from germline, CDR1 is SSHAT and CDR2 is FNYEAQ (reference sequence). The CDR3 consists of 13 residues. The CDR3 loop reads CASSLDAVETQYF. In DNA form, the CDR3 reads TGTGCTAGCAGCTTAGATGCTGTGGAGACCCAGTACTTC.

The chain combines TRBV12-1 with TRBJ2-3; the DNA was not used to check the table's D call, TRBD1. TRBV12-1 is termed a pseudogene. The CDR3 totals 15 residues. The CDR3 nucleotides are TGTGCCAGCAGCTTTGTCGGCAGGGAAACAGATACGCAGTATTTT. Its protein is CASSFVGRETDTQYF.

CDR3 amino acids: CASSGQGIYEQYF. CDR3 DNA: TGTGCCAGCAGCGGACAGGGGATCTACGAGCAGTACTTC. The chain uses TRBV2 and TRBJ2-7; 9 positions match TRBD1. Germline loops: CDR1 SNHLY, CDR2 FYNNEI. The CDR3 totals 13 residues. V dropped 6 bases and J dropped 3; count of bases not matched to a gene: 3.

This clone was counted only a few times. The J gene is TRBJ2-5, the V gene TRBV6-1, with 8 bases that match TRBD1. Germline V gene sequence: CDR1 MNHNS, CDR2 SASEGT. The length of the CDR3 is 12 residues. Trimming at V came to 7 bases and at J to 9 bases, leaving 7 bases not matched to a gene. CDR3 sequence: CASNPDRVAQYF. The CDR3 DNA reads TGTGCCAGCAACCCGGACAGGGTGGCCCAGTACTTC.

The chain carries TRBV6-6 and TRBJ1-1; no definite D call. The germline V gene has CDR1 MNHNY and CDR2 SVGAGI (reference sequence). The CDR3 loop spans 14 amino acids. Trimming took 0 bases from V and 1 from J, leaving 6 bases between them. The CDR3 DNA reads TGTGCCAGCAGTTACTCGGGTCGGAACACTGAAGCTTTCTTT. Translation gives CASSYSGRNTEAFF.

In this sample, this clone turned up once. The chain combines TRBV27 with TRBJ2-3; TRBD1 matches at 8 bases. This CDR3 is 15 amino acids long. V lost 6 bases, J lost 0 bases, and 5 bases stayed unmatched. Per germline, CDR1 MNHEY and CDR2 SMNVEV (reference sequence). CDR3 protein: CASSDRGFSTDTQYF. The CDR3 DNA reads TGTGCCAGCAGCGACAGGGGCTTTAGCACAGATACGCAGTATTTT.

The chain is built from TRBV6-1 and TRBJ1-5; no reliable D call. Per germline, CDR1 MNHNS and CDR2 SASEGT. The CDR3 loop spans 16 amino acids. V was trimmed by 3 bases and J by 6 bases, leaving 18 bases between them. This CDR3 reads CASSDPYRWTGQPQHF. CDR3 bases: TGTGCCAGCAGTGATCCGTACAGATGGACGGGTCAGCCCCAGCATTTT.

The V and J genes are TRBV19 and TRBJ1-2; tentatively, D is TRBD1 (5 bases). The CDR3 sequence is 14 residues long. Germline V lookup: CDR1 LNHDA, CDR2 SQIVND (reference sequence). V lost 11 bases and J lost 5, with 21 bases in between. The CDR3 DNA is TGTGCCGTCCCGGATGTCAGGGAGGAGTATGGCTACACCTTC. This translates into CAVPDVREEYGYTF.

The count of this clone is one. One end of the junction varies from germline; a read error may be responsible. The chain links TRBV6-1 to TRBJ1-1; perhaps TRBD1 as D (5 bases). The CDR3 has 14 amino acids. Germline CDR1 is MNHNS and CDR2 is SASEGT. CDR3 nucleotides: TGTGCCAGCAGTGAAGACCTACAGGACACTGAAGTTTTCTTT. Amino acids: CASSEDLQDTEVFF.

This chain connects TRBV11-2 to TRBJ2-5; no firm D call. V lost 5 bases, J lost 5 bases, and 18 bases lay in between. CDR1 is SGHAT, CDR2 FQNNGV, per germline. The CDR3 extends over 15 amino acids. The DNA of the CDR3 is TGTGCCAGCAGCCCTACGTCAAGGGTTGTGGAGACCCAGTACTTC. It is translated as CASSPTSRVVETQYF.

V usage is TRBV28 and J usage is TRBJ1-2, with 7 bases matching TRBD1. The CDR3 sequence is 14 residues long. CDR1 and CDR2 (germline): MDHEN, SYDVKM. J lost 7 bases, V lost 5 bases, and 10 bases had no gene match. CDR3 loop: CASSDRTGGGGYTF. In DNA form, the CDR3 reads TGTGCCAGCAGTGACCGGACAGGAGGTGGTGGCTACACCTTC.

V usage is TRBV6-5 and J usage is TRBJ2-7, with 7 bases matching TRBD1. V dropped 2 bases and J dropped 6; count of bases not matched to a gene: 4. Germline V gene data show CDR1 as MNHEY and CDR2 as SVGAGI. The CDR3 has 13 amino acids. The CDR3 loop is CASSYDRAVEQYF. The CDR3, as DNA: TGTGCCAGCAGTTACGACAGGGCGGTCGAGCAGTACTTC.

The chain recombines TRBV5-1 with TRBJ1-2; D call uncertain. The CDR3 has 15 residues. Germline CDR1 and CDR2: SGHRS and YFSETQ. Trimming stripped 0 bases from V and 4 bases from J, with 13 bases between. In nucleotides, the CDR3 is TGCGCCAGCAGCTTGGCCGTAAACAGCCCCTATGGCTACACCTTC. Translating gives CASSLAVNSPYGYTF.

This chain links TRBV7-9 with TRBJ2-1; D remains unclear. V was shortened by 0 bases and J by 6 bases, with 3 bases between the two germline ends. The CDR3 has 12 amino acids. Germline V CDR1 and CDR2: SEHNR, FQNEAQ (reference sequence). In DNA form, the CDR3 reads TGTGCCAGCAGCTTAGCCGCCAATGAGCAGTTCTTC. Its translation: CASSLAANEQFF.

The gene calls are TRBV7-3 and TRBJ2-1; D is unresolved. The germline V gene encodes CDR1 SGHTA and CDR2 FQGTGA. V was cut by 1 base and J by 4 bases, with 14 bases left in between. The CDR3 length is 16 residues. CDR3 sequence reads: CASSLSGSGGYNEQFF. CDR3 DNA: TGTGCCAGCAGCTTAAGCGGCAGTGGTGGTTACAATGAGCAGTTCTTC.

V and J are TRBV29-1 and TRBJ1-2, with 7 bases that match TRBD1. The V segment lost 6 bases and the J segment 3 bases; nucleotides outside the gene matches: 7. This CDR3 contains 13 residues. The germline V gene has CDR1 SQVTM and CDR2 ANQGSEA. CDR3 region: CSVATGTDYGYTF. The CDR3, as DNA: TGCAGCGTCGCGACCGGGACAGACTATGGCTACACCTTC.